These 22 T cell receptor beta chains came from one sample sequenced in a study of shared clonotypes between healthy human individuals. Profiling relied on immunoSEQ multiplex PCR, and the TCRdb table lists in-frame clones only, not all of them. The sample shows 2,500,000 or so clones, just under 95% of them seen only once. Material: naive CD4+ T cells from PBMCs. Subset meaning: CD45RA+ positively selected. These receptors were collected from a young man in good health. Some clones in this sample may be carry-over from other donors' samples.

This clone was found once. The chain employs TRBV29-1 and TRBJ2-7; D possibly uses TRBD1 or TRBD2 (5 bases each). Germline-derived CDR1 and CDR2 are SQVTM and ANQGSEA. V lost 4 bases and J lost 0, with 16 bases in between. The CDR3 sequence is 15 residues long. CDR3 sequence reads: CSVAEGPQISYEQYF. CDR3 DNA: TGCAGCGTTGCAGAGGGACCCCAGATCTCCTACGAGCAGTACTTC.

CDR3 loop: CASRQTGETEAFF. DNA of the CDR3: TGTGCCAGCAGACAAACAGGGGAAACTGAAGCTTTCTTT. This chain uses TRBV11-1 with TRBJ1-1; 7 nucleotides line up with TRBD1. Germline V gene lookup returns CDR1 SGHAT and CDR2 FQDESV (reference sequence). The J segment lost 5 bases and the V segment lost 6 bases, leaving 6 bases of the junction unmatched. This CDR3 has 13 residues.

This clone was detected once. The J gene is TRBJ2-7, the V gene TRBV18, with D possibly TRBD1 on 6 matching bases. V lost 4 bases and J 5 bases, leaving 24 bases between the germline ends. The CDR3 consists of 17 residues. CDR1 and CDR2 from the germline V gene are KGHSH and LQKENI. The CDR3 DNA reads TGTGCCAGCTCACAAAACCAAGCAGGGGTCCCCCCGGACGAGCAGTACTTC. Translation: CASSQNQAGVPPDEQYF.

A remark on this clone: Other DNA sequences from this sample encode an identical CDR3 as well. V and J are TRBV20-1 and TRBJ1-4; D is uncertain. The CDR3 consists of 11 residues. Trimming pared 3 bases from V and 4 bases from J, leaving 3 bases between. Germline loops: CDR1 DFQATT, CDR2 SNEGSKA (reference sequence). In DNA, the CDR3 is TGCAGTGCTAGGAGTAATGAAAAACTGTTTTTT. This gives the protein CSARSNEKLFF.

The rearrangement uses TRBV9 and TRBJ2-1, with TRBD1 matching 9 bases. There are 14 residues in the CDR3. Germline V gene data show CDR1 as SGDLS and CDR2 as YYNGEE. Trimming took 4 bases from V and 3 from J; bases not matched to a gene: 2. The DNA of the CDR3 is TGTGCCAGCAGCACAGGGGGCCACTACAATGAGCAGTTCTTC. Protein product: CASSTGGHYNEQFF.

The J gene is TRBJ1-1, the V gene TRBV28; D remains ambiguous. CDR1 is MDHEN and CDR2 is SYDVKM in the germline V gene. CDR3 size: 16 residues. Deletions cut 5 bases from V and 5 bases from J, with 21 bases between. The CDR3 region has the DNA TGTGCCAGCAGTCCCACGCACACTGGGCGGTGTACTGAAGCTTTCTTT. Encoded protein: CASSPTHTGRCTEAFF.

DNA of the CDR3: TGTGCCAGCAGTGTAGGGGACAGGGAGGCGGGGGAGCTGTTTTTT. The encoded protein is CASSVGDREAGELFF. The rearrangement joins TRBV28 to TRBJ2-2; 9 nucleotides agree with TRBD1. The V segment lost 5 bases and the J segment 8 bases; nucleotides outside the gene matches: 9. The germline CDR1 and CDR2 sequences are MDHEN and SYDVKM. This CDR3 has 15 amino acids.

The chain employs TRBV10-3 and TRBJ2-1; possibly TRBD1 or TRBD2 for D (5 bases each). The germline V gene has CDR1 ENHRY and CDR2 SYGVKD. The CDR3 has 16 amino acids. Trimming stripped 6 bases from V and 8 bases from J, with 23 bases between. CDR3: CAIRPGPQGDRDEQFF. CDR3 nucleotide sequence: TGTGCCATCAGGCCGGGACCGCAAGGAGATCGTGATGAGCAGTTCTTC.

The chain links TRBV30 to TRBJ1-4, with D unresolved. The length of the CDR3 is 12 residues. V lost 0 bases and J lost 8, with 7 bases in between. Germline V gene sequence: CDR1 GTSNPN, CDR2 SVGIG (reference sequence). CDR3 in amino acids: CAWSVSGEKLFF. DNA of the CDR3: TGTGCCTGGAGTGTATCGGGAGAAAAACTGTTTTTT.

V gene TRBV10-1 combines with J gene TRBJ2-3; D possibly corresponds to TRBD1 (5 bases). The CDR3 covers 16 residues. Trimming took off 0 bases at V and 0 bases at J, with 10 bases between the two ends. The V gene's germline CDR1 is WNHNN and CDR2 SYGVQD (reference sequence). The CDR3, as DNA: TGCGCCAGCAGTGAGTCGGCTAGGGGAAGCACAGATACGCAGTATTTT. Protein: CASSESARGSTDTQYF.

The chain recombines TRBV15 with TRBJ1-1; no clear D gene. V lost 3 bases, J lost 0 bases, and 11 bases lay in between. CDR1 and CDR2 from the germline V gene are LNHNV and YYDKDF (reference sequence). This CDR3 has 15 amino acids. The CDR3 spells CATSRTRSLNTEAFF. CDR3 sequence (DNA): TGTGCCACCAGCAGGACACGTAGCCTGAACACTGAAGCTTTCTTT.

The chain couples TRBV10-3 to TRBJ1-1; perhaps TRBD1 as D (6 bases). V was trimmed by 10 bases and J by 3 bases, leaving 18 bases between them. Germline V gene sequence: CDR1 ENHRY, CDR2 SYGVKD. The CDR3 loop spans 14 amino acids. The CDR3, as DNA: TGTGCCAGCCAAAAACAGGGCGGGGACACTGAAGCTTTCTTT. Protein product: CASQKQGGDTEAFF.

In its sample, this clone was seen a few times. The chain joins TRBV18 to TRBJ1-5; D is unclear. Germline V gene sequence: CDR1 KGHSH, CDR2 LQKENI. This CDR3 has 13 residues. V lost 5 bases to trimming and J lost 0 bases, with 5 bases between them. The CDR3 sequence: CASSGDSNQPQHF. The CDR3 bases are TGTGCCAGCTCAGGGGATAGCAATCAGCCCCAGCATTTT.

The V gene is TRBV19, the J gene TRBJ2-2; D remains ambiguous. The CDR3 is 14 amino acids. Trimming cost V 3 bases and J 0 bases, with 5 bases left between them. CDR1 LNHDA and CDR2 SQIVND come from the germline V gene (reference sequence). The CDR3 coding sequence is TGTGCCAGTAGTATGGGGTCGAACACCGGGGAGCTGTTTTTT. It encodes CASSMGSNTGELFF.

This chain connects TRBV5-1 to TRBJ1-2; D gene uncertain. Germline CDR1 and CDR2: SGHRS and YFSETQ. The CDR3 totals 15 residues. The V end was cut by 4 bases, the J end by 0 bases, with 13 bases between. The CDR3 DNA sequence: TGCGCCAGCAGCCTGAGAGAGGGAGCTAACTATGGCTACACCTTC. Amino acids: CASSLREGANYGYTF.

The rearrangement links TRBV29-1 to TRBJ2-5, with TRBD1 identical over 8 bases. The end of the DNA aligns better with TRBJ2-7, so the J call may be wrong. The CDR3 sequence is 13 residues long. The germline V gene has CDR1 SQVTM and CDR2 ANQGSEA. The CDR3 DNA is TGCAGCTACAGACAGGGGACCTACCCCGAGCAGTACTTC. Translated: CSYRQGTYPEQYF.

The chain couples TRBV4-3 to TRBJ1-2; D may be TRBD1 (6 bases). V shed 0 bases and J shed 3 bases, with 14 bases lying between them. This CDR3 region has 16 residues. Germline CDR1 and CDR2: LGHNA and YSLEER. The CDR3 DNA is TGCGCCAGCAGCCAAGAATTACAGGGTGTATACTATGGCTACACCTTC. This codes for CASSQELQGVYYGYTF.

A single count supports this clone. V and J are TRBV28 and TRBJ2-1; possible D gene TRBD1, 5 bases. The germline V gene encodes CDR1 MDHEN and CDR2 SYDVKM. The CDR3 is made up of 16 amino acids. Trimming took off 5 bases at V and 1 base at J, with 15 bases between the two ends. CDR3 loop: CASSDVTGRSYNEQFF. In nucleotides, the CDR3 is TGTGCCAGCAGTGACGTTACAGGTCGTTCCTACAATGAGCAGTTCTTC. The full variable domain, completed using reference TRBV28 and TRBJ2-1, is DVKVTQSSRYLVKRTGEKVFLECVQDMDHENMFWYRQDPGLGLRLIYFSYDVKMKEKGDIPEGYSVSREKKERFSLILESASTNQTSMYLCASSDVTGRSYNEQFFGPGTRLTVL.

This chain links TRBV27 with TRBJ1-1, with no clear D. V dropped 3 bases and J dropped 2 bases, with 13 bases sitting between them. The length of the CDR3 is 15 residues. Germline V gene data show CDR1 as MNHEY and CDR2 as SMNVEV (reference sequence). The CDR3 coding sequence is TGTGCCAGCAGTTTGGGAGGGTACCTAAACACTGAAGCTTTCTTT. Translation gives CASSLGGYLNTEAFF.

The rearrangement links TRBV15 to TRBJ2-7; the D is unclear. The CDR3 covers 11 residues. Germline values: CDR1 LNHNV, CDR2 YYDKDF (reference sequence). V gave up 0 bases and J gave up 8 bases, with 5 bases separating them. DNA for the CDR3: TGTGCCACCAGCAGAGATCTCCAGCAGTACTTC. Protein sequence: CATSRDLQQYF.

The CDR3 loop reads CSVDRTDSGANVLTF. CDR3 DNA: TGCAGCGTAGACCGGACGGACAGCGGGGCCAACGTCCTGACTTTC. The rearrangement uses TRBV29-1 and TRBJ2-6, with a weak D call TRBD1 (6 bases). The CDR3 length is 15 residues. CDR1 and CDR2 (germline): SQVTM, ANQGSEA. V lost 6 bases to trimming and J lost 4 bases, with 16 bases between them.

The gene calls are TRBV2 and TRBJ2-7; D ambiguous. From germline, CDR1 is SNHLY and CDR2 FYNNEI. This CDR3 is 12 amino acids long. V was pared by 8 bases and J by 3 bases, with 11 bases between. The CDR3 DNA reads as TGTGCCAGCCGCGACCCCCTCTACGAGCAGTACTTC. The encoded protein is CASRDPLYEQYF.